Listed here are 30 T cell receptor beta chains from one sample, sequenced in a study of T cells expressing NK-cell markers. Following a re-call of the 5' RACE reads, TCRdb has one entry per CDR3 protein and lacks DNA. The repertoire table contains 400,000 or so distinct CDR3 sequences. Sequencing was done on a sample of blood T cells: a sorted CD56 or NKG2C T cell subset, CD4+ or CD8+ T cells, or bulk PBMC T cells (not recorded which). The receptors were gathered from a woman aged 45-65 years in good health.

This chain uses TRBV15 with TRBJ1-1. Germline-derived CDR1 and CDR2 are LNHNV and YYDKDF (reference sequence). The CDR3 is made up of 13 amino acids. The CDR3 loop is CATSSGHINEAFF.

The chain has TRBV10-3 and TRBJ2-1; TCRdb selects TRBD1, and the lack of DNA leaves this call unchecked. Germline V gene sequence: CDR1 ENHRY, CDR2 SYGVKD. CDR3 length: 19 amino acids. Here the CDR3 reads CAIAFPQTGGRESYNEQFF.

J is TRBJ2-2 and V is TRBV11-2. There are 16 residues in the CDR3. Germline values: CDR1 SGHAT, CDR2 FQNNGV. The CDR3 region is CASSLVVQRPTGELFF.

The chain uses TRBV19 and TRBJ1-1; the D call of TRBD1 rests on TCRdb alone, since no DNA is present to check it. The CDR3 loop spans 16 amino acids. Germline CDR1 and CDR2: LNHDA and SQIVND (reference sequence). CDR3 in amino acids: CASTSGPGQGNTEAFF.

This chain uses TRBV7-8 with TRBJ1-5. Germline V lookup: CDR1 SGHVS, CDR2 FQNEAQ. The CDR3 contains 18 residues. This CDR3 reads CASSTRVLGGYSNQPQHF. The full variable domain, with the rest looked up from reference TRBV7-8 and TRBJ1-5, is GAGVSQSPRYKVAKRGQDVALRCDPISGHVSLFWYQQALGQGPEFLTYFQNEAQLDKSGLPSDRFFAERPEGSVSTLKIQRTQQEDSAVYLCASSTRVLGGYSNQPQHFGDGTRLSIL.

V gene TRBV29-1 combines with J gene TRBJ2-2; the TCRdb D gene call, TRBD1, has no DNA to confirm it. Germline V gene lookup returns CDR1 SQVTM and CDR2 ANQGSEA. CDR3 length equals 12 residues. The CDR3 sequence: CSVRQVTGELFF.

V is TRBV24-1 and J is TRBJ2-7; absent DNA, TCRdb's TRBD2 call cannot be checked. CDR1 and CDR2 from the germline V gene are KGHDR and SFDVKD. The CDR3 loop spans 16 amino acids. The CDR3 protein is CATSDPIAGGSYEQYF.

V is TRBV15 and J is TRBJ2-2; TCRdb picks TRBD2, but there is no DNA to check that call. The CDR3 runs 19 residues. Per germline, CDR1 LNHNV and CDR2 YYDKDF (reference sequence). CDR3 amino acids: CATSRDRTSGIGNTGELFF.

This chain uses TRBV10-3 with TRBJ2-7; TCRdb calls TRBD1, which cannot be checked without DNA. CDR1 is ENHRY and CDR2 is SYGVKD in the germline V gene. This CDR3 is built from 15 residues. The CDR3 sequence is CAISEFGGRGYEQYF.

The rearrangement links TRBV7-6 to TRBJ2-1; the D call of TRBD2 rests on TCRdb alone, since no DNA is present to check it. CDR3 length: 15 residues. The germline V gene encodes CDR1 SGHVS and CDR2 FNYEAQ. The CDR3 spells CASSLGTPGADEQFF.

CDR3 protein: CASSPPLVESSYNEQFF. This chain links TRBV12-3 or TRBV12-4 with TRBJ2-1; TCRdb outputs TRBD1, but without DNA this stays unchecked. CDR3 size: 17 residues.

The CDR3 is CSAIAGGMLDTQYF. The chain joins TRBV20-1 to TRBJ2-3; TCRdb lists TRBD1, though no DNA is available to test this call. From germline, CDR1 is DFQATT and CDR2 SNEGSKA (reference sequence). This CDR3 is built from 14 residues.

This rearrangement joins TRBV6-5 to TRBJ1-2; with no DNA, the TCRdb D assignment of TRBD1 cannot be verified. This CDR3 has 15 amino acids. Germline assignment: CDR1 MNHEY and CDR2 SVGAGI. The CDR3 region is CASTRSWGATYGYTF.

The rearrangement joins TRBV3-1 to TRBJ1-1. The germline V gene encodes CDR1 LGHDT and CDR2 YNNKEL (reference sequence). There are 15 residues in the CDR3. The CDR3: CASSRFGVGVTEAFF.

V gene TRBV5-1 combines with J gene TRBJ2-1; TCRdb designates TRBD2, a call that cannot be tested without DNA. Germline CDR1 is SGHRS and CDR2 is YFSETQ. CDR3 length equals 17 residues. The CDR3 sequence is CASSLVIGLAISNEQFF.

V is TRBV27 and J is TRBJ2-1; TCRdb selects TRBD1, and the lack of DNA leaves this call unchecked. The germline gives CDR1 MNHEY, CDR2 SMNVEV (reference sequence). CDR3 length: 19 residues. This CDR3 is CASSLSAPQGGSTYNEQFF.

V gene TRBV11-2 combines with J gene TRBJ1-1; TCRdb picks TRBD1, but there is no DNA to check that call. CDR1 SGHAT and CDR2 FQNNGV come from the germline V gene. The length of the CDR3 is 17 residues. CDR3 protein: CASSLVRQPKSNTEAFF.

V usage is TRBV5-1 and J usage is TRBJ1-5; TCRdb lists TRBD1, though no DNA is available to test this call. The germline gives CDR1 SGHRS, CDR2 YFSETQ. The CDR3 contains 17 residues. CDR3: CASSPGSGQGGNQPQHF.

The genes are TRBV2 and TRBJ2-7; TCRdb calls TRBD2, which cannot be checked without DNA. This CDR3 is 13 amino acids long. From germline, CDR1 is SNHLY and CDR2 FYNNEI. This CDR3 reads CASMASGRYEQYF.

The chain links TRBV19 to TRBJ2-1. The germline CDR1 and CDR2 sequences are LNHDA and SQIVND (reference sequence). This CDR3 has 14 residues. The chain's CDR3 is CASSWGNINNEQFF.

The rearrangement links TRBV9 to TRBJ2-7; TCRdb's D call of TRBD2 is untestable without DNA. The CDR3 is 15 amino acids. From germline, CDR1 is SGDLS and CDR2 YYNGEE. CDR3 amino acids: CASSVVASGRVEQYF. The full variable domain, in which reference TRBV9 and TRBJ2-7 provide the parts outside the CDR3, is DSGVTQTPKHLITATGQRVTLRCSPRSGDLSVYWYQQSLDQGLQFLIQYYNGEERAKGNILERFSAQQFPDLHSELNLSSLELGDSALYFCASSVVASGRVEQYFGPGTRLTVT.

V usage is TRBV24-1 and J usage is TRBJ1-5. Looked up from germline, CDR1 is KGHDR and CDR2 is SFDVKD. The CDR3 is 16 amino acids. Here the CDR3 reads CATSDFMLGSNQPQHF.

The rearrangement joins TRBV12-3 or TRBV12-4 to TRBJ2-1; the D call of TRBD1 rests on TCRdb alone, since no DNA is present to check it. This CDR3 has 16 residues. The CDR3 reads CASRGPWGSGGNEQFF.

This chain's CDR3 is CATSRDNWAGELFF. The chain employs TRBV15 and TRBJ2-2. This CDR3 has 14 amino acids. The germline gives CDR1 LNHNV, CDR2 YYDKDF (reference sequence).

The CDR3 region is CATKFDSKVSVWRDRTGELFF. The chain is built from TRBV12-3 or TRBV12-4 and TRBJ2-2; TCRdb returns TRBD1, unconfirmable since there is no DNA. The CDR3 is 21 residues long.

This rearrangement joins TRBV7-9 to TRBJ2-5; checking the TCRdb D call of TRBD2 is not possible without DNA. This CDR3 has 14 residues. Germline lookup yields CDR1 SEHNR and CDR2 FQNEAQ (reference sequence). The CDR3 protein is CASSLRAASETQYF.

The chain uses TRBV20-1 and TRBJ2-3; TCRdb proposes TRBD2, but this gene call is untestable without DNA. The CDR3 totals 15 residues. The germline gives CDR1 DFQATT, CDR2 SNEGSKA (reference sequence). The chain's CDR3 is CSARAGGYNTDTQYF.

V and J are TRBV20-1 and TRBJ2-7; TCRdb's D gene call, TRBD2, goes unchecked for lack of DNA. The length of the CDR3 is 14 residues. Germline loops: CDR1 DFQATT, CDR2 SNEGSKA (reference sequence). CDR3 sequence: CSATGSGSSYEQYF.

This sequence joins TRBV24-1 and TRBJ2-1; TCRdb reports TRBD1, a call that lacks DNA to check it against. Germline CDR1 and CDR2: KGHDR and SFDVKD. This CDR3 spans 12 amino acids. This chain's CDR3 is CATKTGKNEQFF.

V is TRBV6-6 and J is TRBJ2-5; TCRdb selects TRBD2, and the lack of DNA leaves this call unchecked. In germline, CDR1 is MNHNY, CDR2 SVGAGI (reference sequence). The CDR3 length is 14 residues. CDR3 region: CASSYRRGGETQYF.